Listed here are 9 T cell receptor beta chains from one sample, sequenced in a study of PD-L1 blockade in urothelial cancer. The data were produced by immunoSEQ multiplex PCR, yet TCRdb's version contains in-frame clones alone and is incomplete. The table includes more than 50,000 clones, around 81% detected once. This sample's time point: pretreatment peripheral blood. The source material was PBMCs, sampled around atezolizumab (anti-PD-L1) treatment. The receptors stem from a man between 70 and 80 years old with urothelial cancer.

The chain carries TRBV6-5 and TRBJ1-1; 7 bases map to TRBD1. The ends lost 0 bases at V and 8 bases at J; junction bases unmatched: 6. CDR1 is MNHEY, CDR2 SVGAGI, per germline. There are 14 residues in the CDR3. CDR3 bases: TGTGCCAGCAGTTACTCTCGTAGGGGGCGCGAAGCTTTCTTT. Protein product: CASSYSRRGREAFF.

This clone was detected once. The chain links TRBV30 to TRBJ1-5, with 9 positions matching TRBD1. This CDR3 is 16 amino acids long. The germline gives CDR1 GTSNPN, CDR2 SVGIG (reference sequence). Germline trimming cut 2 bases from V and 3 bases from J; bases unmatched to any gene: 8. CDR3 residues: CAWSSGQGMNNQPQHF. CDR3 DNA: TGTGCCTGGAGTAGTGGACAGGGGATGAACAATCAGCCCCAGCATTTT. Full variable domain (missing parts from reference TRBV30 and TRBJ1-5): SQTIHQWPATLVQPVGSPLSLECTVEGTSNPNLYWYRQAAGRGLQLLFYSVGIGQISSEVPQNLSASRPQDRQFILSSKKLLLSDSGFYLCAWSSGQGMNNQPQHFGDGTRLSIL.

The CDR3 spells CAWSVQGDTQYF. In DNA form, the CDR3 reads TGTGCCTGGAGTGTACAGGGGGATACGCAGTATTTT. V usage is TRBV30 and J usage is TRBJ2-3; 7 nucleotides agree with TRBD1. This CDR3 has 12 amino acids. Trimming took 0 bases from V and 6 from J; bases not matched to a gene: 0. Germline CDR1 reads GTSNPN; CDR2 reads SVGIG (reference sequence).

In its sample, this clone was seen a few times. The chain carries TRBV7-9 and TRBJ2-7; perhaps TRBD2 as D (6 bases). The V gene's germline CDR1 is SEHNR and CDR2 FQNEAQ (reference sequence). CDR3 size: 14 residues. The ends were cut back, 4 bases at V and 7 bases at J, with 17 bases in the middle. CDR3 amino acids: CASSYPSVLGEQYF. CDR3 coding DNA: TGTGCCAGCAGCTATCCTAGCGTTCTAGGGGAGCAGTACTTC. The complete variable domain, with remaining parts taken from reference TRBV7-9 and TRBJ2-7, reads DTGVSQNPRHKITKRGQNVTFRCDPISEHNRLYWYRQTLGQGPEFLTYFQNEAQLEKSRLLSDRFSAERPKGSFSTLEIQRTEQGDSAMYLCASSYPSVLGEQYFGPGTRLTVT.

The chain has TRBV25-1 and TRBJ2-5; 7 bases line up with TRBD2. Germline V gives CDR1 MGHDK, CDR2 SYGVNS. Trimming removed 2 bases from V and 0 bases from J; junction bases left unmatched: 3. The CDR3 loop spans 15 amino acids. This CDR3 is CASSEVGRYQETQYF. DNA of the CDR3: TGTGCCAGCAGTGAAGTCGGGAGGTACCAAGAGACCCAGTACTTC. The variable domain in full, with the rest retrieved from reference TRBV25-1 and TRBJ2-5, is EADIYQTPRYLVIGTGKKITLECSQTMGHDKMYWYQQDPGMELHLIHYSYGVNSTEKGDLSSESTVSRIRTEHFPLTLESARPSHTSQYLCASSEVGRYQETQYFGPGTRLLVL.

The V and J genes are TRBV6-9 and TRBJ2-2, with 7 nucleotides matching TRBD1. CDR1 and CDR2 from the germline V gene are MNHGY and SVAAGI. The CDR3 runs to 17 residues. The junction had 16 bases not matched to a gene; V was cut back by 8 bases and J by 4 bases. CDR3 DNA sequence: TGTGCCAGCGACCTCCGGGACAGCGTTGAGGGCACCGGGGAGCTGTTTTTT. Translating gives CASDLRDSVEGTGELFF.

This clone was counted only a few times. This chain uses TRBV7-2 with TRBJ1-3; no reliable D call. The V gene lost 1 base and the J gene lost 8 bases, with 12 bases spanning the gap. The germline V gene encodes CDR1 SGHTA and CDR2 FQGNSA. The CDR3 runs 14 residues. The CDR3 sequence is CASSLGYSGDTIYF. Here the CDR3 DNA reads TGTGCCAGCAGCTTAGGGTATAGCGGGGACACCATATATTTT.

The chain employs TRBV19 and TRBJ2-7; D might be TRBD1 (6 bases). Germline V lookup: CDR1 LNHDA, CDR2 SQIVND (reference sequence). The CDR3 consists of 16 residues. V was pared by 1 base and J by 0 bases, with 13 bases between. The DNA of the CDR3 is TGTGCCAGTAGTATAGGGTCAGGGGCAGGCTCCTACGAGCAGTACTTC. It codes for CASSIGSGAGSYEQYF.

The rearrangement uses TRBV11-2 and TRBJ2-7; D gene ambiguous. The germline gives CDR1 SGHAT, CDR2 FQNNGV. The CDR3 is made up of 13 amino acids. The V gene lost 5 bases and the J gene lost 3 bases, with 11 bases spanning the gap. In DNA, the CDR3 is TGTGCCAGCAGCCATTCAGGTGGCTACGAGCAGTACTTC. Translated: CASSHSGGYEQYF.